The rows below give T cell receptor beta chains drawn from one sample of a study of a mutant IDH1 vaccine in newly diagnosed glioma. These receptors are not linked to any known antigen. Data came from immunoSEQ multiplex PCR; TCRdb stores just in-frame clones and leaves some out. The sample holds around 78,000 clones, 90% to 95% seen once. The sequencing used PBMCs, collected from a glioma patient whose treatment included an IDH1 peptide vaccine. The receptors were sampled from a woman aged 45-59 years with glioma. Both conserved end residues are part of each CDR3. The D gene is left open where the match is weak. The size of a clone is reported for some rows only, either as once, few or many, or as a class for expanded clones.

j_gene: TRBJ2-7
d_gene: NA
len: 14
v_gene: TRBV29-1
abundance: NA
CDR3nt: TGCAGCGTTGCCCCTTTGGGCACGTTTTACGAGCAGTACTTC
CDR3aa: CSVAPLGTFYEQYF

j_gene: TRBJ2-7
d_gene: TRBD2
len: 16
v_gene: TRBV27
abundance: NA
CDR3nt: TGTGCCAGCAGTCCCCCCCCCGGGAGGCTCTCCTACGAGCAGTACTTC
CDR3aa: CASSPPPGRLSYEQYF

j_gene: TRBJ1-4
d_gene: NA
len: 14
v_gene: TRBV5-6
abundance: NA
CDR3nt: TGTGCCAGCAGCTTGGAAGCTTCAAGGGAAAAACTGTTTTTT
CDR3aa: CASSLEASREKLFF

j_gene: TRBJ2-5
d_gene: NA
len: 13
v_gene: TRBV5-1
abundance: NA
CDR3nt: TGCGCCAGCAGCCCGACGAAACAAGAGGCCCAGTACTTC
CDR3aa: CASSPTKQEAQYF

j_gene: TRBJ2-3
d_gene: NA
len: 15
v_gene: TRBV7-3
abundance: NA
CDR3nt: TGTGCCAGCAGCTTAAAGGCGGGGTTCACAGATACGCAGTATTTT
CDR3aa: CASSLKAGFTDTQYF

j_gene: TRBJ2-1
d_gene: TRBD1
len: 15
v_gene: TRBV7-9
abundance: NA
CDR3nt: TGTGCCAGCAGCCCGGGACAGGGTAGTTTGCATGAGCAGTTCTTC
CDR3aa: CASSPGQGSLHEQFF

j_gene: TRBJ2-7
d_gene: NA
len: 18
v_gene: TRBV7-8
abundance: NA
CDR3nt: TGTGCCAGCAGCCCCCGTGCCATGGGGGGACAGCACCCCTACGAGCAGTACTTC
CDR3aa: CASSPRAMGGQHPYEQYF

j_gene: TRBJ2-7
d_gene: NA
len: 12
v_gene: TRBV30
abundance: NA
CDR3nt: TGTGCCTGGAGTGCCTCCCCCTACGAGCAGTACTTC
CDR3aa: CAWSASPYEQYF

j_gene: TRBJ2-1
d_gene: NA
len: 14
v_gene: TRBV5-1
abundance: NA
CDR3nt: TGCGCCAGCAGCTTGGGGTATATCTACAATGAGCAGTTCTTC
CDR3aa: CASSLGYIYNEQFF

j_gene: TRBJ2-7
d_gene: NA
len: 14
v_gene: TRBV13
abundance: NA
CDR3nt: TGTGCCAGCAGTCCCGGGGCCTACTCCTACGAGCAGTACTTC
CDR3aa: CASSPGAYSYEQYF

j_gene: TRBJ2-7
d_gene: TRBD1
len: 16
v_gene: TRBV27
abundance: NA
CDR3nt: TGTGCCAGCAGTTCCCTACCGGGACAGAGCCTCGGGGAGCAGTACTTC
CDR3aa: CASSSLPGQSLGEQYF

j_gene: TRBJ1-5
d_gene: TRBD1
len: 14
v_gene: TRBV5-6
abundance: NA
CDR3nt: TGTGCCAGCAGCTCCGGGACAGGGCTTCAGCCCCAGCATTTT
CDR3aa: CASSSGTGLQPQHF

j_gene: TRBJ2-3
d_gene: NA
len: 14
v_gene: TRBV4-2
abundance: NA
CDR3nt: TGTGCCAGCAGCCGTGGAGGGCCCTCAGATACGCAGTATTTT
CDR3aa: CASSRGGPSDTQYF

j_gene: TRBJ1-5
d_gene: NA
len: 15
v_gene: TRBV23-1
abundance: NA
CDR3nt: TGCGCCAGCAGTCAACCCAGGGATAGCAATCAGCCCCAGCATTTT
CDR3aa: CASSQPRDSNQPQHF

j_gene: TRBJ1-5
d_gene: NA
len: 13
v_gene: TRBV10-3
abundance: NA
CDR3nt: TGTGCCATCAGACAGGATGAGGGTCAGCCCCAGCATTTT
CDR3aa: CAIRQDEGQPQHF

j_gene: TRBJ1-4
d_gene: TRBD1
len: 15
v_gene: TRBV6-6
abundance: NA
CDR3nt: TGTGCCAGCAGTTACACGGGGACAGTAAATGAAAAACTGTTTTTT
CDR3aa: CASSYTGTVNEKLFF

j_gene: TRBJ2-5
d_gene: TRBD2
len: 16
v_gene: TRBV11-2
abundance: NA
CDR3nt: TGTGCCAGCCGTTTGGGACTAGCGGGGCGAGGGGAGACCCAGTACTTC
CDR3aa: CASRLGLAGRGETQYF

j_gene: TRBJ2-1
d_gene: NA
len: 15
v_gene: TRBV11-2
abundance: NA
CDR3nt: TGTGCCAGCAGCCCCCTGCAGTTACAATACAATGAGCAGTTCTTC
CDR3aa: CASSPLQLQYNEQFF

j_gene: TRBJ1-4
d_gene: TRBD1
len: 13
v_gene: TRBV6-5
abundance: NA
CDR3nt: TGTGCCAGCAGGGACAGGAGTAATGAAAAACTGTTTTTT
CDR3aa: CASRDRSNEKLFF

j_gene: TRBJ2-1
d_gene: NA
len: 14
v_gene: TRBV5-1
abundance: NA
CDR3nt: TGCGCCAGCAGCTTGTCTCCAGCGCAGGATGAGCAGTTCTTC
CDR3aa: CASSLSPAQDEQFF

j_gene: TRBJ1-4
d_gene: NA
len: 15
v_gene: TRBV28
abundance: once
CDR3nt: TGTGCCAGCAGTTTATTGGGGGCTTTGGATGAAAAACTGTTTTTT
CDR3aa: CASSLLGALDEKLFF

j_gene: TRBJ2-7
d_gene: TRBD1
len: 14
v_gene: TRBV7-6
abundance: NA
CDR3nt: TGTGCCAGCAGCTCACTCTACAGGGGAAGCGAGCAGTACTTC
CDR3aa: CASSSLYRGSEQYF

j_gene: TRBJ1-5
d_gene: NA
len: 14
v_gene: TRBV5-1
abundance: NA
CDR3nt: TGCGCCAGCAGCTTGGCAATTTTCAATCAGCCCCAGCATTTT
CDR3aa: CASSLAIFNQPQHF

j_gene: TRBJ1-6
d_gene: NA
len: 17
v_gene: TRBV21-1
abundance: NA
CDR3nt: TGTGCCAGCAGCAAAAAAAGTGTAAGCTCCTATAATTCACCCCTCCACTTT
CDR3aa: CASSKKSVSSYNSPLHF

j_gene: TRBJ1-1
d_gene: NA
len: 11
v_gene: TRBV30
abundance: NA
CDR3nt: TGTGCCTGGATAAGAAGGGGAGAAGCTTTCTTT
CDR3aa: CAWIRRGEAFF

j_gene: TRBJ1-1
d_gene: TRBD1
len: 17
v_gene: TRBV15
abundance: NA
CDR3nt: TGTGCCACCAGCAGCGAACTTAGACAGGGGCTGAACACTGAAGCTTTCTTT
CDR3aa: CATSSELRQGLNTEAFF

j_gene: TRBJ2-7
d_gene: NA
len: 16
v_gene: TRBV9
abundance: NA
CDR3nt: TGTGCCAGCAGCGTAGAGCCCTTGGGGAACTCCTACGAGCAGTACTTC
CDR3aa: CASSVEPLGNSYEQYF

j_gene: TRBJ2-7
d_gene: NA
len: 15
v_gene: TRBV6-5
abundance: NA
CDR3nt: TGTGCCAGCAGTTACTCACGGATTGGCAGTTACGAGCAGTACTTC
CDR3aa: CASSYSRIGSYEQYF

j_gene: TRBJ2-7
d_gene: NA
len: 16
v_gene: TRBV6-5
abundance: NA
CDR3nt: TGTGCCAGCAGTTACTCTTCCGGACAGTGGTTTTACGAGCAGTACTTC
CDR3aa: CASSYSSGQWFYEQYF

j_gene: TRBJ1-6
d_gene: NA
len: 17
v_gene: TRBV21-1
abundance: NA
CDR3nt: TGTGCCAGCAGCAAGGTGGTCGGGAGAAGGGATAATTCACCCCTCCACTTT
CDR3aa: CASSKVVGRRDNSPLHF

j_gene: TRBJ2-7
d_gene: NA
len: 13
v_gene: TRBV18
abundance: NA
CDR3nt: TGTGCCAGCTCACCAGCACGGCCCCACGAGCAGTACTTC
CDR3aa: CASSPARPHEQYF

j_gene: TRBJ2-1
d_gene: TRBD2
len: 16
v_gene: TRBV18
abundance: NA
CDR3nt: TGTGCCAGCTCCCCAACTAGCGTTGGCCGCTACAATGAGCAGTTCTTC
CDR3aa: CASSPTSVGRYNEQFF

j_gene: TRBJ2-7
d_gene: NA
len: 14
v_gene: TRBV6-5
abundance: once
CDR3nt: TGTGCCAGCAGTTACGGTTCAAGTACCTACGAGCAGTACTTC
CDR3aa: CASSYGSSTYEQYF

j_gene: TRBJ1-1
d_gene: NA
len: 12
v_gene: TRBV6-1
abundance: NA
CDR3nt: TGTGCCAGCAGAGCCTTCAACACTGAAGCTTTCTTT
CDR3aa: CASRAFNTEAFF

j_gene: TRBJ2-1
d_gene: TRBD2
len: 19
v_gene: TRBV29-1
abundance: NA
CDR3nt: TGCAGCGTTTGGTACCGCCGGCTTCTTGGGACTAGCGCTGTGGATGAGCAGTTCTTC
CDR3aa: CSVWYRRLLGTSAVDEQFF

j_gene: TRBJ2-7
d_gene: TRBD1
len: 13
v_gene: TRBV2
abundance: NA
CDR3nt: TGTGCCAGCAAATGGTCAGGGGGCCGGGAGCAGTACTTC
CDR3aa: CASKWSGGREQYF

j_gene: TRBJ2-5
d_gene: NA
len: 14
v_gene: TRBV4-1
abundance: NA
CDR3nt: TGCGCCAGCAGCCCCTTGGGGCAAAAAGAGACCCAGTACTTC
CDR3aa: CASSPLGQKETQYF

j_gene: TRBJ2-5
d_gene: NA
len: 14
v_gene: TRBV19
abundance: NA
CDR3nt: TGTGCCAGTAGTCCCGGACATGTACAAGAGACCCAGTACTTC
CDR3aa: CASSPGHVQETQYF

j_gene: TRBJ2-1
d_gene: TRBD2
len: 15
v_gene: TRBV7-9
abundance: NA
CDR3nt: TGTGCCAGCAGCTTAAAACTAGCGGGATGGGATGAGCAGTTCTTC
CDR3aa: CASSLKLAGWDEQFF

j_gene: TRBJ2-2
d_gene: TRBD2
len: 16
v_gene: TRBV10-3
abundance: NA
CDR3nt: TGTGCCACTAAAGGGACTAGCGGGAGCGGGATCGGGGAGCTGTTTTTT
CDR3aa: CATKGTSGSGIGELFF

j_gene: TRBJ1-2
d_gene: TRBD1
len: 15
v_gene: TRBV5-1
abundance: NA
CDR3nt: TGCGCCAGCAGCCCCCCGGGACAGGGGCATTATGGCTACACCTTC
CDR3aa: CASSPPGQGHYGYTF

j_gene: TRBJ2-7
d_gene: TRBD2
len: 15
v_gene: TRBV27
abundance: NA
CDR3nt: TGTGCCAGCAGGGGACTAGCGGGAGGTGAGAACGAGCAGTACTTC
CDR3aa: CASRGLAGGENEQYF

j_gene: TRBJ2-1
d_gene: TRBD2
len: 15
v_gene: TRBV7-3
abundance: NA
CDR3nt: TGTGCCAGCAGCTCCACTAGCGGATCCTACAATGAGCAGTTCTTC
CDR3aa: CASSSTSGSYNEQFF

j_gene: TRBJ2-1
d_gene: TRBD2
len: 16
v_gene: TRBV5-1
abundance: once
CDR3nt: TGCGCCAGCAGCTTGTTAGGGACTAGCGGGAGCAATGAGCAGTTCTTC
CDR3aa: CASSLLGTSGSNEQFF

j_gene: TRBJ1-2
d_gene: TRBD1
len: 13
v_gene: TRBV27
abundance: NA
CDR3nt: TGTGCCAGCAGTTTACAGGGGGCCGGTGGCTACACCTTC
CDR3aa: CASSLQGAGGYTF

j_gene: TRBJ2-3
d_gene: NA
len: 15
v_gene: TRBV11-3
abundance: NA
CDR3nt: TGTGCCAGCAGCTCCGGAATTACTAGCACAGATACGCAGTATTTT
CDR3aa: CASSSGITSTDTQYF

j_gene: TRBJ2-6
d_gene: TRBD1
len: 16
v_gene: TRBV9
abundance: NA
CDR3nt: TGTGCCAGCAGCAGGGACAGGGGCTCTGGGGCCAACGTCCTGACTTTC
CDR3aa: CASSRDRGSGANVLTF

j_gene: TRBJ1-1
d_gene: NA
len: 14
v_gene: TRBV28
abundance: NA
CDR3nt: TGTGCCAGCAGTCCTGGGAGGTGGGACACTGAAGCTTTCTTT
CDR3aa: CASSPGRWDTEAFF

j_gene: TRBJ2-7
d_gene: NA
len: 13
v_gene: TRBV2
abundance: NA
CDR3nt: TGTGCCAGCAGTGATCCCCCAAAGCGGGAGCAGTACTTC
CDR3aa: CASSDPPKREQYF

j_gene: TRBJ2-7
d_gene: NA
len: 10
v_gene: TRBV30
abundance: NA
CDR3nt: TGTGCCTGGAGCGGGCTGTGGATGTACTTC
CDR3aa: CAWSGLWMYF

j_gene: TRBJ1-1
d_gene: TRBD1
len: 15
v_gene: TRBV5-1
abundance: few
CDR3nt: TGCGCCAGCAGCTTTCAGGGGGCGCGAGGAACTGAAGCTTTCTTT
CDR3aa: CASSFQGARGTEAFF

j_gene: TRBJ1-1
d_gene: NA
len: 14
v_gene: TRBV15
abundance: NA
CDR3nt: TGTGCCACCAGCAGGACGGCCGATAACACTGAAGCTTTCTTT
CDR3aa: CATSRTADNTEAFF

j_gene: TRBJ1-1
d_gene: TRBD1
len: 16
v_gene: TRBV5-1
abundance: NA
CDR3nt: TGCGCCAGCAGCTTGGGGGACAGGAGCATGAACACTGAAGCTTTCTTT
CDR3aa: CASSLGDRSMNTEAFF

j_gene: TRBJ1-5
d_gene: TRBD1
len: 16
v_gene: TRBV27
abundance: NA
CDR3nt: TGTGCCAGCAGTTTAACTCCCCCACAGGGGTCTAGGGCCCAGCATTTT
CDR3aa: CASSLTPPQGSRAQHF

j_gene: TRBJ1-3
d_gene: NA
len: 17
v_gene: TRBV18
abundance: NA
CDR3nt: TGTGCCAGCTCACCACCTTCTCTCAGGGACTCTGGAAACACCATATATTTT
CDR3aa: CASSPPSLRDSGNTIYF

j_gene: TRBJ2-1
d_gene: NA
len: 14
v_gene: TRBV4-1
abundance: NA
CDR3nt: TGCGCCAGCAGCCAAAGTCGGTTAGCTGATGAGCAGTTCTTC
CDR3aa: CASSQSRLADEQFF

j_gene: TRBJ2-5
d_gene: NA
len: 13
v_gene: TRBV28
abundance: NA
CDR3nt: TGTGCCAGCAGTTTATCTGGAACCGAGACCCAGTACTTC
CDR3aa: CASSLSGTETQYF

j_gene: TRBJ2-5
d_gene: NA
len: 15
v_gene: TRBV7-7
abundance: NA
CDR3nt: TGTGCTAGCAGCTTAGTGGGGGGCGGAGCGGAGACCCAGTACTTC
CDR3aa: CASSLVGGGAETQYF

j_gene: TRBJ2-7
d_gene: NA
len: 13
v_gene: TRBV29-1
abundance: NA
CDR3nt: TGCAGCACCTCGGGGGAGGGGGCAAGGGAGCAGTACTTC
CDR3aa: CSTSGEGAREQYF